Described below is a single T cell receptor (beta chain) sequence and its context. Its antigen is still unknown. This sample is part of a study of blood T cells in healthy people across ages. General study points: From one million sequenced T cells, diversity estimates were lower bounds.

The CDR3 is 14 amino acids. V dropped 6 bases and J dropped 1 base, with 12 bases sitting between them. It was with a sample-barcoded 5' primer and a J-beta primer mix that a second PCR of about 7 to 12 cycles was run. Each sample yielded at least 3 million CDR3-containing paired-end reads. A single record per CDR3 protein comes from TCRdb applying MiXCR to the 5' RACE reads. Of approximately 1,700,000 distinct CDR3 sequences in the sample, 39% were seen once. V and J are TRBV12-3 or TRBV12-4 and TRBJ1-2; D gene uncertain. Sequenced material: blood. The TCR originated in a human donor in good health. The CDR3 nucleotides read TGTGCCAGCAGCACAGCGAATCTTAACTATGGCTACACCTTC. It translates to CASSTANLNYGYTF.